Given below is one T cell receptor (beta chain) in context. Authors' data handling: Using reference gene primer amplification, nucleated cell counts were estimated. Sequencing was performed with immunoSEQ multiplex PCR; in TCRdb, only in-frame clones are kept and a portion is missing. V and J calls and clone size are those listed in that table; D and trimming were worked out from the DNA. The sample carries some 250,000 clones, about 87% recorded once. Those enrolled in Seattle joined during active infection and were followed longitudinally afterward. The data stem from a study of blood T cell repertoires in COVID-19. Background on the study: Collection of acute and convalescent COVID-19 samples took place in the United States, Italy and Spain.

CDR1 and CDR2 from the germline V gene are SEHNR and FQNEAQ (reference sequence). Unmatched junction bases numbered 8, after V lost 5 bases and J lost 7 bases. CDR3 length equals 14 residues. The TCR was taken from a woman aged 55 to 70 with COVID-19, enrolled during active disease. The genes are TRBV7-9 and TRBJ1-1, with 9 positions matching TRBD1. Material for sequencing was peripheral blood. The CDR3 DNA is TGTGCCAGCAGCGTGGGACAGGGTGATGATGAAGCTTTCTTT. Translating it yields CASSVGQGDDEAFF.